The entry below describes one T cell receptor (beta chain). Germline lookup yields CDR1 MNHEY and CDR2 SVGAGI. CDR3 length: 16 amino acids. V was pared by 0 bases and J by 14 bases, with 23 bases between. These data come from a study of blood T cells in healthy people across ages. The use of a sample-barcoded 5' primer and a J-beta primer mix characterized a second PCR of roughly 7 to 11 cycles. Every molecule of cDNA carried a tag from a template-switch adaptor with 12 random nucleotides. TCRdb re-analysed the 5' RACE reads in MiXCR, keeping a single row per CDR3 protein. The sample shows about 810,000 distinct CDR3 sequences, roughly 35% of them seen only once.

The rearrangement joins TRBV6-5 to TRBJ2-1; D might be TRBD2 (7 bases). Sequencing used blood. The origin of this receptor is a man between 18 and 35 years old in good health. The CDR3 DNA reads as TGTGCCAGCAGTTACTCCGCGCGGGGGCGATTGGAGGTGAAGTTCTTC. Its translation: CASSYSARGRLEVKFF.